This T cell receptor (beta chain) was documented in a study of T cell responses to AZD1222 COVID-19 vaccine. The V and J ends lost 4 bases and 0 bases respectively, with 12 bases between them. The CDR3 runs 15 residues. Germline V gives CDR1 LGHNA, CDR2 YNFKEQ. Clones were sequenced by immunoSEQ multiplex PCR, and TCRdb holds only the in-frame ones, with some missing. The top ten clones hold approximately 4.7% of a sample with roughly 85,000 clones, 88% of them seen once. The V and J genes are TRBV4-2 and TRBJ1-2; D is unclear. The specimen was peripheral blood, collected on day 0 of MenACWY control vaccination. This TCR was sampled from an adult in good health. The CDR3 spells CASSLGRSSNYGYTF. The CDR3, as DNA: TGTGCCAGCAGCCTCGGGAGATCTTCTAACTATGGCTACACCTTC.